The 6 T cell receptor beta chains in this list originate from one sample, sequenced in a study of T cell responses to AZD1222 COVID-19 vaccine. Sequencing used immunoSEQ multiplex PCR; TCRdb keeps in-frame clones, though not all of them. Found here are about 120,000 clones, about 89% of them singletons; the top ten hold roughly 5.4%. The sequenced sample was peripheral blood, obtained on day 0 of AZD1222 vaccination. The source is an adult in good health.

V is TRBV7-9 and J is TRBJ1-3, with D unclear. CDR1 and CDR2 (germline): SEHNR, FQNEAQ (reference sequence). V lost 5 bases, J lost 1 base, and 15 bases lay in between. The CDR3 length is 16 residues. This CDR3 is CASSPRVRASGNTIYF. The CDR3 DNA is TGTGCCAGCAGCCCCCGGGTGAGGGCTTCTGGAAACACCATATATTTT.

This clone was seen a few times. The rearrangement uses TRBV18 and TRBJ2-6; D is uncertain. Trimming left V 3 bases short and J 0 bases short, with 9 bases between. The CDR3 runs 16 residues. CDR1 and CDR2 (germline): KGHSH, LQKENI. The DNA for the CDR3 is TGTGCCAGCTCACCCCTGGACGTCTCTGGGGCCAACGTCCTGACTTTC. Its protein is CASSPLDVSGANVLTF.

The gene calls are TRBV5-4 and TRBJ2-3; D possibly uses TRBD1 or TRBD2 (5 bases each). Germline-derived CDR1 and CDR2 are SGHNT and YYREEE (reference sequence). Deletions cut 0 bases from V and 5 bases from J, with 10 bases between. The CDR3 is 14 amino acids. This CDR3 reads CASSLGREIDTQYF. CDR3 nucleotides: TGTGCCAGCAGCTTGGGCAGGGAGATAGATACGCAGTATTTT.

The chain uses TRBV6-5 and TRBJ1-6, with 9 bases lining up with TRBD1. The CDR3 length is 15 residues. Per germline, CDR1 MNHEY and CDR2 SVGAGI. The V segment lost 4 bases and the J segment 6 bases; nucleotides outside the gene matches: 4. The CDR3 spells CASSWGQGSNSPLHF. The CDR3 nucleotides read TGTGCCAGCAGTTGGGGACAGGGAAGTAATTCACCCCTCCACTTT.

This rearrangement joins TRBV14 to TRBJ1-3, with TRBD1 matching 7 bases. Losses at the gene ends were 7 bases for V and 7 bases for J; bases not matched to a gene: 13. The germline V gene encodes CDR1 SGHDN and CDR2 FVKESK. There are 15 residues in the CDR3. The CDR3 is CASTEGTASGNTIYF. The CDR3 DNA reads TGTGCCAGCACGGAGGGGACAGCCTCGGGCAACACCATATATTTT.

The V call is TRBV7-9, the J call TRBJ1-1, with 7 nucleotides matching TRBD1. The CDR3 runs to 13 residues. Germline V gives CDR1 SEHNR, CDR2 FQNEAQ (reference sequence). The J segment lost 8 bases and the V segment lost 5 bases, leaving 8 bases of the junction unmatched. CDR3 DNA: TGTGCCAGCAGCACACGAGACAGGGACGAAGCTTTCTTT. This sequence encodes CASSTRDRDEAFF.